This TCR beta chain originates from a study of tumor-infiltrating lymphocytes in localized non-small cell lung cancer (dated by TCRdb to about 2021). In the study overall: Several histologies were represented in the cohort, which also included both smokers and never-smokers as well as patients whose samples were collected after neoadjuvant chemotherapy. From each patient came resected tumor tissue plus uninvolved lung tissue from that same patient, and the uninvolved lung tissue was described as non-adjacent to the tumor. TCR sequencing was one of several integrated assays, alongside flow cytometry, multiplex immunofluorescence, RNA-seq, exome sequencing and proteomics, applied to the same patients. The overall ICON cohort was composed of over a hundred surgical patients with localized non-small cell lung cancer whose tumors were resected. A total of roughly 51 patients were part of the paired comparison of immunoSEQ T-cell fraction between tumor and uninvolved lung. The investigation overall reported the following: TCR-derived T-cell fraction did not differ between the flow cytometry-defined immunotypes IM1 (good prognosis) and IM2 (poor prognosis). Recurrence-free survival showed no association with tumor T-cell fraction measured by TCR sequencing (p = 0.61). Higher T cell infiltration in tumors than in uninvolved lung tissue was supported by TCRbeta sequencing, consistent with immunofluorescence CD3 counts. Because assay coverage varied across patients depending on available tissue quantity, TCR sequencing was performed for only a subset of the cohort. Because different assays used different pieces of the same tissue, intratumor heterogeneity could not be separated from technical variation.

Patient enrollment in ICON started in April 2016, and the final patient was enrolled in 2018. Fresh tumor and matched uninvolved tissue for in-depth immune analyses, including TCR sequencing, were collected from a subcohort of 76 patients. TCR sequencing was performed on DNA isolated from bulk tissue, without cell sorting. This clone has a handful of counts. Its antigen is still unknown. Per-base quality was not reported, and no clone a single base away is much larger than it. The immunoSEQ assay used for TCR sequencing gave the T-cell fraction in both tumor and uninvolved lung tissue. Processing in the source paper ran as follows. To analyze survival, patients were divided into a high T-cell fraction group (upper tertile) and a low T-cell fraction group (lower two tertiles), and the two groups were compared using a log-rank test. A signed-rank test was used to check for differences in T-cell fraction between paired tumor and uninvolved lung. As stored in TCRdb, this immuneACCESS dataset retains in-frame rearrangements with V and J assigned. A fraction of the clones does not appear; measured against another copy, unresolved V genes explain less than half of the discrepancy, and the remainder lacks a known reason. V and J calls and clone size are as listed in that table; D and trimming were resolved from the DNA. This sample gives over 15,000 clones in total; roughly two thirds of them show up just once. 4.5% to 7.5% of the sample belongs to the ten largest clones.

Measured from the cysteine to the phenylalanine, the CDR3 is 16 residues long. The retained sequence is limited to the CDR3, 48 bases, with the frame set at the first base. The V end loses 6 bases and the J end loses 4 bases, and a stretch of 19 bases separates them. As encoded in the germline V gene (reference sequence), CDR1 is SEHNR while CDR2 is FQNEAQ. The sample was lung tumor tissue. The rearranged segments are TRBV7-9 and TRBJ2-1; the D gene is perhaps TRBD2, on 6 matching bases. This TCR derives from a human donor with non-small cell lung cancer. The nucleotide sequence reads as follows: TGTGCCAGCAGACCAGCCCGCGGGAAGAGGTACAATGAGCAGTTCTTC. Translated, it gives CASRPARGKRYNEQFF.